What follows are 4 T cell receptor beta chains derived from one specimen sequenced in a study of CD8+ T cells in alopecia areata. TCR sequencing used cDNA made by reverse transcription of extracted RNA. This table comes from immunoSEQ multiplex PCR, and its TCRdb copy is limited to in-frame clones, with some not included. The profile shows 250,000 or so clones, roughly two thirds of them singletons. The sequenced sample was CD4+ T cells sorted from blood, obtained at week 0. Every receptor here comes from a human donor with alopecia areata.

This chain joins TRBV27 and TRBJ2-7; D is ambiguous. Germline loops: CDR1 MNHEY, CDR2 SMNVEV (reference sequence). The CDR3 has 11 residues. The V and J ends lost 4 bases and 12 bases respectively, with 13 bases between them. The DNA for the CDR3 is TGTGCCAGCAGTTCGACGGCGAAGTTGTACTTC. Translated, it gives CASSSTAKLYF.

The rearrangement uses TRBV6-5 and TRBJ2-1; maybe TRBD1 (6 bases). V lost 2 bases to trimming and J lost 4 bases, with 12 bases between them. The length of the CDR3 is 15 residues. Germline CDR1 MNHEY, CDR2 SVGAGI. The CDR3 reads CASSYGDITYNEQFF. The CDR3 nucleotides are TGTGCCAGCAGTTACGGGGACATAACATACAATGAGCAGTTCTTC.

This clone was found a few times. V usage is TRBV29-1 and J usage is TRBJ2-3, with D unresolved. CDR3 length: 14 residues. CDR1 is SQVTM, CDR2 ANQGSEA, per germline. Trimming cost V 4 bases and J 6 bases, with 17 bases left between them. The CDR3: CSVVAVPGLDTQYF. The CDR3 nucleotides are TGCAGCGTTGTCGCGGTGCCAGGCCTCGATACGCAGTATTTT.

The gene calls are TRBV29-1 and TRBJ1-1; 9 nucleotides agree with TRBD1. V shed 8 bases, J shed 2 bases, and the junction held 3 bases outside the gene matches. The CDR3 contains 12 residues. CDR1 is SQVTM and CDR2 is ANQGSEA in the germline V gene. The DNA for the CDR3 is TGCAGCTTGGACAGGGGTAACACTGAAGCTTTCTTT. Translated, it gives CSLDRGNTEAFF.